This T cell receptor (beta chain) is from a study of CD8+ T cells in alopecia areata. Overall study context: Each of the treated patients was given oral tofacitinib, 5 to 10 mg twice daily, for moderate-to-severe alopecia areata.

Treatment defined: oral pan-JAK inhibitor, 5-10 mg twice daily. Samples from alopecia areata patients were lesional scalp punch biopsies and peripheral blood. This CDR3 is built from 15 residues. Germline V gene sequence: CDR1 GTSNPN, CDR2 SVGIG (reference sequence). Trimming cost V 3 bases and J 0 bases; bases outside gene matches: 7. Extraction and reverse transcription of RNA yielded cDNA as the sequencing template. Sequencing was performed with immunoSEQ multiplex PCR; in TCRdb, only in-frame clones are kept and a portion is missing. Here the sample spans about 12,000 clones, 65% to 70% being singletons.

This TCR derives from a human donor with alopecia areata. The sample consisted of skin, taken at week 4, from a patient treated with tofacitinib. V gene TRBV30 combines with J gene TRBJ2-7, with 8 bases aligning to TRBD1. CDR3 in amino acids: CAWSPTGEASYEQYF. DNA for the CDR3: TGTGCCTGGAGCCCGACAGGGGAGGCCTCCTACGAGCAGTACTTC.